Listed below are T cell receptor beta chains from one sample, sequenced in a study of shared clonotypes between healthy human individuals. TCRdb's copy holds only in-frame clones and misses some; the assay was immunoSEQ multiplex PCR. Of hundreds of thousands of clones in the sample, roughly 95% are singletons; the top ten hold about 0.12%. Sequencing was carried out using naive CD8+ T cells sorted from blood. The receptors here all came from a woman aged 25 to 39 in good health. Both conserved end residues are part of each CDR3. D genes are given only for firm matches. Rows give clone size only sometimes, using once, few, many, or a class for an expanded clone.

V gene: TRBV6-1; D gene: .; J gene: TRBJ2-7; clone size: once; CDR3 protein: CASSDVGSYEQYF; CDR3 DNA: TGTGCCAGCAGTGATGTCGGGTCCTACGAGCAGTACTTC
V gene: TRBV5-4; D gene: .; J gene: TRBJ2-7; clone size: once; CDR3 protein: CASSLTESSYEQYF; CDR3 DNA: TGTGCCAGCAGCTTGACGGAGAGCTCCTACGAGCAGTACTTC
V gene: TRBV27; D gene: .; J gene: TRBJ2-1; clone size: .; CDR3 protein: CASSLHYRTVQIFF; CDR3 DNA: TGTGCCAGCAGTCTACACTACCGCACGGTTCAGATTTTCTTC
V gene: TRBV15; D gene: TRBD1; J gene: TRBJ1-1; clone size: .; CDR3 protein: CATSTGQGFSEAFF; CDR3 DNA: TGTGCCACCAGCACCGGACAGGGGTTTTCGGAAGCTTTCTTT
V gene: TRBV5-4; D gene: .; J gene: TRBJ2-7; clone size: .; CDR3 protein: CASSLGGTVSDEQYF; CDR3 DNA: TGTGCCAGCAGCTTGGGAGGGACCGTCTCGGACGAGCAGTACTTC
V gene: TRBV4-1; D gene: TRBD1; J gene: TRBJ1-1; clone size: .; CDR3 protein: CASSQGPGTENTEAFF; CDR3 DNA: TGCGCCAGCAGCCAGGGCCCCGGGACAGAGAACACTGAAGCTTTCTTT
V gene: TRBV5-1; D gene: TRBD1; J gene: TRBJ2-1; clone size: .; CDR3 protein: CASSLDRVYNEQFF; CDR3 DNA: TGCGCCAGCAGTCTCGACAGGGTCTACAATGAGCAGTTCTTC
V gene: TRBV7-8; D gene: .; J gene: TRBJ2-2; clone size: .; CDR3 protein: CASSLAVANTGELFF; CDR3 DNA: TGTGCCAGCAGCTTAGCAGTCGCGAACACCGGGGAGCTGTTTTTT
V gene: TRBV30; D gene: .; J gene: TRBJ2-7; clone size: .; CDR3 protein: CAWSRTRHEYSEQYF; CDR3 DNA: TGTGCCTGGAGTCGCACCCGACATGAATACTCCGAGCAGTACTTC
V gene: TRBV5-4; D gene: .; J gene: TRBJ1-2; clone size: few; CDR3 protein: CASSQGTGVYTF; CDR3 DNA: TGTGCCAGCAGCCAAGGGACGGGAGTCTACACCTTC
V gene: TRBV5-4; D gene: .; J gene: TRBJ2-3; clone size: .; CDR3 protein: CASSGGTDTQYF; CDR3 DNA: TGTGCCAGCAGCGGCGGCACAGATACGCAGTATTTT
V gene: TRBV9; D gene: .; J gene: TRBJ2-1; clone size: once; CDR3 protein: CASSVGFGVNEQFF; CDR3 DNA: TGTGCCAGCAGCGTAGGATTCGGGGTAAATGAGCAGTTCTTC
V gene: TRBV5-1; D gene: .; J gene: TRBJ2-1; clone size: once; CDR3 protein: CASSLEGVRHNEQFF; CDR3 DNA: TGCGCCAGCAGCTTGGAGGGGGTACGGCACAATGAGCAGTTCTTC
V gene: TRBV28; D gene: .; J gene: TRBJ2-7; clone size: .; CDR3 protein: CASSYTGPQGYEQYF; CDR3 DNA: TGTGCCAGCAGTTATACAGGGCCTCAAGGTTACGAGCAGTACTTC
V gene: TRBV7-9; D gene: TRBD2; J gene: TRBJ2-2; clone size: .; CDR3 protein: CASSDGTSGGPGELFF; CDR3 DNA: TGTGCCAGCAGCGATGGGACTAGCGGGGGCCCCGGGGAGCTGTTTTTT
V gene: TRBV5-4; D gene: TRBD2; J gene: TRBJ2-3; clone size: once; CDR3 protein: CASGPTSGSSDTQYF; CDR3 DNA: TGTGCCAGCGGTCCTACTAGCGGGAGTTCAGATACGCAGTATTTT
V gene: TRBV27; D gene: .; J gene: TRBJ2-3; clone size: .; CDR3 protein: CASSSPLDQAETDTQYF; CDR3 DNA: TGTGCCAGCAGTTCCCCCCTGGACCAAGCCGAGACAGATACGCAGTATTTT
V gene: TRBV19; D gene: TRBD2; J gene: TRBJ2-1; clone size: .; CDR3 protein: CASSVMAGDHYNEQFF; CDR3 DNA: TGTGCCAGTAGTGTAATGGCGGGAGATCACTACAATGAGCAGTTCTTC
V gene: TRBV5-1; D gene: TRBD2; J gene: TRBJ2-1; clone size: .; CDR3 protein: CASSPLLAGGPVANEQFF; CDR3 DNA: TGCGCCAGCAGTCCCTTACTAGCGGGAGGGCCGGTAGCGAATGAGCAGTTCTTC
V gene: TRBV27; D gene: .; J gene: TRBJ2-2; clone size: .; CDR3 protein: CASSFLGNTGELFF; CDR3 DNA: TGTGCCAGCAGTTTTCTCGGGAACACCGGGGAGCTGTTTTTT
V gene: TRBV19; D gene: .; J gene: TRBJ1-1; clone size: .; CDR3 protein: CASSPMNMNTEAFF; CDR3 DNA: TGTGCCAGTAGTCCGATGAATATGAACACTGAAGCTTTCTTT
V gene: TRBV27; D gene: .; J gene: TRBJ2-1; clone size: .; CDR3 protein: CASSYYPLDNEQFF; CDR3 DNA: TGTGCCAGCAGTTATTACCCTCTGGACAATGAGCAGTTCTTC
V gene: TRBV7-9; D gene: .; J gene: TRBJ1-4; clone size: once; CDR3 protein: CASSLAPRGYNEKLFF; CDR3 DNA: TGTGCCAGCAGCTTAGCTCCGAGGGGATATAATGAAAAACTGTTTTTT
V gene: TRBV19; D gene: .; J gene: TRBJ1-4; clone size: .; CDR3 protein: CASSRPPDVTTNEKLFF; CDR3 DNA: TGTGCCAGTAGTAGACCCCCGGACGTAACAACTAATGAAAAACTGTTTTTT